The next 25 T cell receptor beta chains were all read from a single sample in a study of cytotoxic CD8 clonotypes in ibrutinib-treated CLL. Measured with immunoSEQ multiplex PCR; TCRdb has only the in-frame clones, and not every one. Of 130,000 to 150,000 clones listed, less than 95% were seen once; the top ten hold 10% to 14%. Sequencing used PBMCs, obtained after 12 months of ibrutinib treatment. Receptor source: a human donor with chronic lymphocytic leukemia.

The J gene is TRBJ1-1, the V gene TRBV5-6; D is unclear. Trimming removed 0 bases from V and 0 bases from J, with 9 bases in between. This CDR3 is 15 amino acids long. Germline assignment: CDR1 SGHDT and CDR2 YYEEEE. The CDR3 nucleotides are TGTGCCAGCAGCTTGGGACACCTACTGAACACTGAAGCTTTCTTT. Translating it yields CASSLGHLLNTEAFF.

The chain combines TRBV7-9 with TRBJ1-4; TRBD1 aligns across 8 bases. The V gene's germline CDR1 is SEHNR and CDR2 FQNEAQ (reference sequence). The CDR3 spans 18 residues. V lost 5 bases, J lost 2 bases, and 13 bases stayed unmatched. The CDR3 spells CASSPKAGGKATNEKLFF. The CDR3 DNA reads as TGTGCCAGCAGCCCAAAGGCAGGGGGCAAGGCGACTAATGAAAAACTGTTTTTT.

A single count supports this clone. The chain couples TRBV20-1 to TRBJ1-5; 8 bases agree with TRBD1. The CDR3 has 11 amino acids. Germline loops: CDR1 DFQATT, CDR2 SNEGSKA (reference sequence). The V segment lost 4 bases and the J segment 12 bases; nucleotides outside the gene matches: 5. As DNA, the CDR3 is TGCAGTGCTACAGGGACAGGCCGCCAGCATTTT. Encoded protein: CSATGTGRQHF.

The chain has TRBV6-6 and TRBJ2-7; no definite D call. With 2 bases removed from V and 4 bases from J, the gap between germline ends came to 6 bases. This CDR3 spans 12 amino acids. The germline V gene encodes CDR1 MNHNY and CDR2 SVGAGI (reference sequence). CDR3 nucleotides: TGTGCCAGCAGTTACGGCTGGTACGAGCAGTACTTC. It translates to CASSYGWYEQYF.

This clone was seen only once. The CDR3 region has the DNA TGTGCCAGCAGTCCCTCCGGCGGGAGGCCAACCTACGAGCAGTACTTC. Translated: CASSPSGGRPTYEQYF. The chain recombines TRBV27 with TRBJ2-7; 8 nucleotides align to TRBD2. The ends lost 5 bases at V and 2 bases at J; junction bases unmatched: 11. Germline CDR1 reads MNHEY; CDR2 reads SMNVEV (reference sequence). CDR3 length: 16 residues.

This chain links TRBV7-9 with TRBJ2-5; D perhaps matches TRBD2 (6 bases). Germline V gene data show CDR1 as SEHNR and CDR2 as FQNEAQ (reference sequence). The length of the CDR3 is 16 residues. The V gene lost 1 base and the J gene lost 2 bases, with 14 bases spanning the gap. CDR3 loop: CASSLVPGAGQETQYF. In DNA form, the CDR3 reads TGTGCCAGCAGCTTAGTTCCGGGAGCGGGTCAAGAGACCCAGTACTTC.

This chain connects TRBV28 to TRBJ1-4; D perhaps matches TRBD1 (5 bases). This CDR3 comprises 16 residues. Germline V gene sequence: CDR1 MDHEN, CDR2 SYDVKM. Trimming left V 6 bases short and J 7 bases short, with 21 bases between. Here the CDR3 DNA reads TGTGCCAGCAGGCAAACCGTCGTGGGGCTAGTTGAAAAACTGTTTTTT. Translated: CASRQTVVGLVEKLFF.

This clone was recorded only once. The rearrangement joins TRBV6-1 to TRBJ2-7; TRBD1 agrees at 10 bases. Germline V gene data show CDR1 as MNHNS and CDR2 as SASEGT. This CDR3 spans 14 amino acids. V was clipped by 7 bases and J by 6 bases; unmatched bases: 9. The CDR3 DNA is TGTGCCAGCATCCTCTGGGACAGGGGCGGCGAGCAGTACTTC. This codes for CASILWDRGGEQYF.

The CDR3 DNA sequence: TGTGCCAGCAGTTTATGGGGACAAGGCGAGCAGTACTTC. As protein: CASSLWGQGEQYF. V is TRBV27 and J is TRBJ2-7; a possible D gene is TRBD1 (6 bases). Germline V CDR1 and CDR2: MNHEY, SMNVEV (reference sequence). The CDR3 runs 13 residues. Trimming stripped 1 base from V and 6 bases from J, with 10 bases between.

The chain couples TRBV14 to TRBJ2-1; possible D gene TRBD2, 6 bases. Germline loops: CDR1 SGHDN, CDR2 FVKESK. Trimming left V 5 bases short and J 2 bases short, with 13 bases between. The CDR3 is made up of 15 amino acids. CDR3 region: CASSTPGLPYNEQFF. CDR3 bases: TGTGCCAGCAGCACCCCGGGACTGCCCTACAATGAGCAGTTCTTC.

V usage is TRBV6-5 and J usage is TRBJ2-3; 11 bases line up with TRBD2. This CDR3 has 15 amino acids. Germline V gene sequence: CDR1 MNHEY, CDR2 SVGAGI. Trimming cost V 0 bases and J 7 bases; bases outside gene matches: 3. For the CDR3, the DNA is TGTGCCAGCAGTTACTCTAGCGGGAGGGCGAATACGCAGTATTTT. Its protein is CASSYSSGRANTQYF.

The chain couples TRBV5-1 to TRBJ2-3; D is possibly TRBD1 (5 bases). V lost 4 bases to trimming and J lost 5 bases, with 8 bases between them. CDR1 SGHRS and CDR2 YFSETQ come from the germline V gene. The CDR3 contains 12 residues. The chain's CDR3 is CASSQQEDTQYF. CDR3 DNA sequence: TGCGCCAGCAGCCAACAGGAAGATACGCAGTATTTT.

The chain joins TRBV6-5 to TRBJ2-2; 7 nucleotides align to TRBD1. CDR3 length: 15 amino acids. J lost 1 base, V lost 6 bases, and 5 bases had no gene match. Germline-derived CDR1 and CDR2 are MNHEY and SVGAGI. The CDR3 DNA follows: TGTGCCAGCAGGACCGGGACAGTGAACACCGGGGAGCTGTTTTTT. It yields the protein CASRTGTVNTGELFF.

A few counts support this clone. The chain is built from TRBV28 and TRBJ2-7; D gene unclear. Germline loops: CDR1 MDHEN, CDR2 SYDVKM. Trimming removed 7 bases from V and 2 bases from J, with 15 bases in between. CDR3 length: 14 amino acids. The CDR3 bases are TGTGCCAGCACCCCCGCTAGGTTTACCTACGAGCAGTACTTC. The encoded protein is CASTPARFTYEQYF.

This chain's CDR3 is CASSEAPRGEQFF. The CDR3 DNA is TGTGCCAGCAGTGAAGCGCCAAGGGGCGAGCAGTTCTTC. The chain is built from TRBV2 and TRBJ2-1, with D perhaps matching TRBD1 (5 bases). The V gene lost 0 bases and the J gene lost 10 bases, with 10 bases spanning the gap. The CDR3 loop spans 13 amino acids. Germline CDR1 reads SNHLY; CDR2 reads FYNNEI. Based on the CDR3 plus reference TRBV2 and TRBJ2-1, the full variable domain is EPEVTQTPSHQVTQMGQEVILRCVPISNHLYFYWYRQILGQKVEFLVSFYNNEISEKSEIFDDQFSVERPDGSNFTLKIRSTKLEDSAMYFCASSEAPRGEQFFGPGTRLTVL.

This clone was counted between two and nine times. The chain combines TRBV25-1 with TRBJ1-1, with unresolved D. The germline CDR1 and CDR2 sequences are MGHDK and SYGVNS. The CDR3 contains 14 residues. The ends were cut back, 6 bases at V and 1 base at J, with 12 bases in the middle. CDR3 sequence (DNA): TGTGCCAGCAGCCCCACATCCACGAACACTGAAGCTTTCTTT. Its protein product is CASSPTSTNTEAFF.

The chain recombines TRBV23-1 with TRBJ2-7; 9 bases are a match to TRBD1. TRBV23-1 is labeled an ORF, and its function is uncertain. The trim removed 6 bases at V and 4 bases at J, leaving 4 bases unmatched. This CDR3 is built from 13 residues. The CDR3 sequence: CASSRDRDYEQYF. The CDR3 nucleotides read TGCGCCAGCAGCCGGGACAGGGATTACGAGCAGTACTTC.

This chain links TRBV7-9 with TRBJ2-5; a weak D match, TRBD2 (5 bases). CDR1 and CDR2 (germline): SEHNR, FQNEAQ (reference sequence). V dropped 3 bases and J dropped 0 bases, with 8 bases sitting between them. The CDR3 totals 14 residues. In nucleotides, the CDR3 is TGTGCCAGCAGCTTGACCGGGAACCAAGAGACCCAGTACTTC. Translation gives CASSLTGNQETQYF. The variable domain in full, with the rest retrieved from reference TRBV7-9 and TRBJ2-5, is DTGVSQNPRHKITKRGQNVTFRCDPISEHNRLYWYRQTLGQGPEFLTYFQNEAQLEKSRLLSDRFSAERPKGSFSTLEIQRTEQGDSAMYLCASSLTGNQETQYFGPGTRLLVL.

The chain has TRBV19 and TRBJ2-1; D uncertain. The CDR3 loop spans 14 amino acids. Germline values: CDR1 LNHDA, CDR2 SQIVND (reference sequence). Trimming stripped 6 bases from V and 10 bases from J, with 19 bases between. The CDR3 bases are TGTGCCAGTAGGTCTTCTTGGGCGGTGGGGGAGCAGTTCTTC. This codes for CASRSSWAVGEQFF.

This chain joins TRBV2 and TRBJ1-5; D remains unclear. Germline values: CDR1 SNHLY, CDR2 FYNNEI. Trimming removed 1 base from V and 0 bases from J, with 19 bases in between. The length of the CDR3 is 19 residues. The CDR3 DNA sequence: TGTGCCAGCAGTGAAGTAGGTGGCAACAACGCCTTTAGCAATCAGCCCCAGCATTTT. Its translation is CASSEVGGNNAFSNQPQHF. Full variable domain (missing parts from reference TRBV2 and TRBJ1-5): EPEVTQTPSHQVTQMGQEVILRCVPISNHLYFYWYRQILGQKVEFLVSFYNNEISEKSEIFDDQFSVERPDGSNFTLKIRSTKLEDSAMYFCASSEVGGNNAFSNQPQHFGDGTRLSIL.

The CDR3 DNA follows: TGTGCCAGCAGCTCGGGGGGGGGCACCTACAATGAGCAGTTCTTC. Protein sequence: CASSSGGGTYNEQFF. V is TRBV27 and J is TRBJ2-1; 8 nucleotides agree with TRBD2. Germline CDR1 and CDR2: MNHEY and SMNVEV (reference sequence). V was clipped by 6 bases and J by 2 bases; unmatched bases: 6. The CDR3 consists of 15 residues.

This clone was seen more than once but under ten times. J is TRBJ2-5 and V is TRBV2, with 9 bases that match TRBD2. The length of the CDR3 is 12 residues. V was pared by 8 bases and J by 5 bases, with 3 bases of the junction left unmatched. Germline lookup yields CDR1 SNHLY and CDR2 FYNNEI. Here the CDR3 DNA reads TGTGCCAGCGGAGGACTAGCGGAGACCCAGTACTTC. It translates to CASGGLAETQYF. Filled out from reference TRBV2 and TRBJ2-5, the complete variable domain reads EPEVTQTPSHQVTQMGQEVILRCVPISNHLYFYWYRQILGQKVEFLVSFYNNEISEKSEIFDDQFSVERPDGSNFTLKIRSTKLEDSAMYFCASGGLAETQYFGPGTRLLVL.

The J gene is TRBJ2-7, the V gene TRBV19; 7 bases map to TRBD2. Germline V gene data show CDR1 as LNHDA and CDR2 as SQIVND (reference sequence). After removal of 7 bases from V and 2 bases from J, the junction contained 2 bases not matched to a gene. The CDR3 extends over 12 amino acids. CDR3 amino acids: CASNGGTYEQYF. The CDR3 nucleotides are TGTGCCAGTAACGGGGGGACCTACGAGCAGTACTTC.

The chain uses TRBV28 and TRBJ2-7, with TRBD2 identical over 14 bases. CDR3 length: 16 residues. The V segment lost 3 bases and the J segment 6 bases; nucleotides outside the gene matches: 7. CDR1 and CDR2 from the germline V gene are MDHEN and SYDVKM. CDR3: CASSLGLAGDLFEQYF. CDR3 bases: TGTGCCAGCAGTTTGGGACTAGCGGGAGATTTGTTCGAGCAGTACTTC.

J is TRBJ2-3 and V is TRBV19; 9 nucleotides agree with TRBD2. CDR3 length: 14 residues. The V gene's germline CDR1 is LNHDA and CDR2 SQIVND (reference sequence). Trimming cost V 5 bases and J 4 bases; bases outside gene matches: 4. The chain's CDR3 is CASSGGRAADTQYF. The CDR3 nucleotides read TGTGCCAGTAGTGGCGGGAGGGCCGCAGATACGCAGTATTTT.